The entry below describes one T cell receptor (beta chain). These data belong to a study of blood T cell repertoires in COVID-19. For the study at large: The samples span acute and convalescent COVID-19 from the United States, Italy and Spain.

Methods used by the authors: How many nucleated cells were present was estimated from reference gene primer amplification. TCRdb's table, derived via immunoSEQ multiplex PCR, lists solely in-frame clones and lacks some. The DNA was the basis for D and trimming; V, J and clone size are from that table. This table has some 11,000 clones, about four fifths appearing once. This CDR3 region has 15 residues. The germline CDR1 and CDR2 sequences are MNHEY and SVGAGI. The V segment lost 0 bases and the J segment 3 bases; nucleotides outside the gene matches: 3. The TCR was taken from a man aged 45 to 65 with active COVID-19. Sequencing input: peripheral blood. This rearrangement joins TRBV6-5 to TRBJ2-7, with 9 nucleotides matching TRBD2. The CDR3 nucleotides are TGTGCCAGCAGTTACTCGGCTAGCGGGATCTACGAGCAGTACTTC. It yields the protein CASSYSASGIYEQYF.